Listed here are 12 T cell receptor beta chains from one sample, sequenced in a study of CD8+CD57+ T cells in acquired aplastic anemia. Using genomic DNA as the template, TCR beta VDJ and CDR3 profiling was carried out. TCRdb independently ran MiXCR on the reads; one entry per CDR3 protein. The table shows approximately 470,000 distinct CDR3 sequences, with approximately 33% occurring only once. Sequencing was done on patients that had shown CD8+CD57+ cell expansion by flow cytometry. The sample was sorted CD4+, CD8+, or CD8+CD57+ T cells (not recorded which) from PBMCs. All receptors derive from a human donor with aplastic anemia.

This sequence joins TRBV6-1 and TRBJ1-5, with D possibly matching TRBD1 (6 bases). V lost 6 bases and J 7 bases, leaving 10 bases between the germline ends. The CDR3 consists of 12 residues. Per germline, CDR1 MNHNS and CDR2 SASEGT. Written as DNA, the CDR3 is TGTGCCAGCAGGCGGGGGGCCCAGCCCCAGCATTTT. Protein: CASRRGAQPQHF.

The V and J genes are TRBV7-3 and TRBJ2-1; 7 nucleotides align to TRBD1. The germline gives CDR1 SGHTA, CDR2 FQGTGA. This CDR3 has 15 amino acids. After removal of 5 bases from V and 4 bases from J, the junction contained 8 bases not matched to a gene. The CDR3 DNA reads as TGTGCCAGCAGCGACCGGGACAGTTCTTACAATGAGCAGTTCTTC. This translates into CASSDRDSSYNEQFF.

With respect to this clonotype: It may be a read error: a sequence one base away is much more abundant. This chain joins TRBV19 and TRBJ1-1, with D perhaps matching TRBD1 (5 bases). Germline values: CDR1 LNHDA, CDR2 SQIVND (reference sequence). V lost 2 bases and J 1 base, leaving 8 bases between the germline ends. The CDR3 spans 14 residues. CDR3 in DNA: TGTGCCAGTAGTATAACAGGTTGGAACACTGAAGCTTTCTTT. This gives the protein CASSITGWNTEAFF.

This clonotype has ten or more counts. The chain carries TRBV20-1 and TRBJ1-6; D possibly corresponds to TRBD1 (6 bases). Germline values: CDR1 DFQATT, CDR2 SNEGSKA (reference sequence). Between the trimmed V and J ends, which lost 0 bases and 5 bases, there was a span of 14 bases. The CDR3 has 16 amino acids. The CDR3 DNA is TGCAGTGCTAGAGATTTACAGACAGGTGATAATTCACCCCTCCACTTT. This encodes CSARDLQTGDNSPLHF.

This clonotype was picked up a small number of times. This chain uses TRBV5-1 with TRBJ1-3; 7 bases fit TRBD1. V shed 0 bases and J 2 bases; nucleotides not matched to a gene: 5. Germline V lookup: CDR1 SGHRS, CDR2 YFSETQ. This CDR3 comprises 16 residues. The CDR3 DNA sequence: TGCGCCAGCAGCTTGGGACAGGGACCCCCTGGAAACACCATATATTTT. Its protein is CASSLGQGPPGNTIYF.

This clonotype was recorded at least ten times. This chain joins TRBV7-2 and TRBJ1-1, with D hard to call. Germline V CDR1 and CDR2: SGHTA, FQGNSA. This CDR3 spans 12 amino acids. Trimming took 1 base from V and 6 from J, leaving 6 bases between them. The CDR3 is CASSLVRAEAFF. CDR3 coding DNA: TGTGCCAGCAGCTTAGTCCGAGCTGAAGCTTTCTTT.

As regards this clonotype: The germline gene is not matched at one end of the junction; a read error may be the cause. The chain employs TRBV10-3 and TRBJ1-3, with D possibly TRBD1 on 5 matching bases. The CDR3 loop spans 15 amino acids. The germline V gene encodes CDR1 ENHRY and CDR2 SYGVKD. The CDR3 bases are TGTGCCAGCAGTTACTCGGGGGGGATCCAGAACACCATATATTTT. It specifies CASSYSGGIQNTIYF.

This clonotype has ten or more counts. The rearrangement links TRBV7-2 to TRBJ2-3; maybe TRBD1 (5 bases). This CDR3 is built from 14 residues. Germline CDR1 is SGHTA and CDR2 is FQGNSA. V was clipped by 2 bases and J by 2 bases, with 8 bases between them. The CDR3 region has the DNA TGTGCCAGCAGCTTAAGGGGATACACAGATACGCAGTATTTT. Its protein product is CASSLRGYTDTQYF.

This chain's CDR3 is CASSLTPQPQHF. CDR3 nucleotide sequence: TGTGCCAGCAGTTTAACGCCTCAGCCCCAGCATTTT. The gene calls are TRBV12-3 or TRBV12-4 and TRBJ1-5; D unclear. Trimming cost V 2 bases and J 6 bases, with 5 bases left between them. This CDR3 has 12 residues.

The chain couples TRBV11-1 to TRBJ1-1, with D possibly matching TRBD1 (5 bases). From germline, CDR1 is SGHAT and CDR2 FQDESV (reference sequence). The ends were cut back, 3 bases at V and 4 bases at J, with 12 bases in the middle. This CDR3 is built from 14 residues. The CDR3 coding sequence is TGTGCCAGCAGCTTCCCAGGGATGGTCACTGAAGCTTTCTTT. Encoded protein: CASSFPGMVTEAFF.

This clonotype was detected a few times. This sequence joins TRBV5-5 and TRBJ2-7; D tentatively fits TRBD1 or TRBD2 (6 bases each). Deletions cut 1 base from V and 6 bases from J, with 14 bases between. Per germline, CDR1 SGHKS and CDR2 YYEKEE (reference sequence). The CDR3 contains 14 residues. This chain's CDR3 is CASSLPGATGEQYF. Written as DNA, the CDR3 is TGTGCCAGCAGCTTGCCGGGGGCGACGGGCGAGCAGTACTTC.

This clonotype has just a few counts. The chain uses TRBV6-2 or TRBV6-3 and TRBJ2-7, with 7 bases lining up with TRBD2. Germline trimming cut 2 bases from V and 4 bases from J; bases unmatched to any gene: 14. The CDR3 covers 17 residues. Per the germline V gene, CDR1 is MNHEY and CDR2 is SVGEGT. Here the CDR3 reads CASSYGASGGGSYEQYF. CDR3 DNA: TGTGCCAGCAGTTACGGTGCTAGCGGCGGGGGATCGTACGAGCAGTACTTC.